Listed below are T cell receptor beta chains from one sample, sequenced in a study of shared clonotypes between healthy human individuals. The method was immunoSEQ multiplex PCR; TCRdb's version includes in-frame clones alone and lacks a portion of them. The table shows about 1.5 million clones, with 95% to 99% occurring only once. Sequenced input: naive CD4+ T cells sorted from blood. The receptors come from a man aged 25-45 years in good health. Both conserved end residues are part of each CDR3. The order of the fields is D gene, V gene, J gene, clone size, CDR3 protein, CDR3 DNA. D genes are given only for firm matches. Only part of the rows carry a size: once, few, many, or a class if the clone is expanded.

TRBD2	TRBV7-3	TRBJ2-1	.	CASSDISGRPYNEQFF	TGTGCCAGCAGCGACATAAGCGGGAGGCCCTACAATGAGCAGTTCTTC
.	TRBV4-1	TRBJ1-1	.	CASYPSWGGMNTEAFF	TGCGCCAGCTACCCTTCTTGGGGAGGCATGAACACTGAAGCTTTCTTT
.	TRBV9	TRBJ1-4	.	CASSVDGRRGSEKLFF	TGTGCCAGCAGCGTAGATGGCAGGAGGGGAAGCGAAAAACTGTTTTTT
.	TRBV7-9	TRBJ2-1	once	CASSLSPSELREQFF	TGTGCCAGCAGCCTGTCCCCTTCGGAGCTGAGGGAGCAGTTCTTC
TRBD2	TRBV15	TRBJ2-1	.	CATSRESGSVSEQFF	TGTGCCACCAGCAGAGAGAGCGGGAGTGTTAGTGAGCAGTTCTTC
.	TRBV19	TRBJ1-5	.	CASSPLFTLSNQPQHF	TGTGCCAGTAGCCCTTTGTTTACTCTTAGCAATCAGCCCCAGCATTTT
.	TRBV30	TRBJ1-5	.	CAWSYEYSNQPQHF	TGTGCCTGGAGTTATGAATATAGCAATCAGCCCCAGCATTTT
.	TRBV10-1	TRBJ2-5	.	CASSESRAQETQYF	TGCGCCAGCAGTGAGAGCAGGGCACAAGAGACCCAGTACTTC
.	TRBV28	TRBJ2-7	once	CASRSNYEQYF	TGTGCCAGCAGAAGCAACTACGAGCAGTACTTC
.	TRBV10-3	TRBJ1-1	.	CAISEGEGTEAFF	TGTGCCATCAGTGAGGGGGAAGGCACTGAAGCTTTCTTT
TRBD2	TRBV19	TRBJ2-7	.	CASSRTSGTYEQYF	TGTGCCAGTAGCAGGACTAGCGGGACCTACGAGCAGTACTTC